The entry that follows covers one T cell receptor (beta chain) sequence. With a much larger clone just one base away, this may be a read error. This sample was taken from a study of regulatory T cells in long-lasting Graves disease. As for time point: persistent/refractory GD, antithyroid drugs over 5 years with positive TRAb. Following extraction of RNA from PBMCs, that RNA was used to make the TCR library. Arm-PCR of CDR3 regions with iRepertoire HTBI primers generated TCR beta libraries. TCRdb redid the calling of the multiplex PCR reads with MiXCR, one entry per CDR3 protein. Of approximately 440,000 distinct CDR3 sequences in the sample, 23% were seen once. CDR1 and CDR2 from the germline V gene are LNHNV and YYDKDF (reference sequence). V was clipped by 0 bases and J by 5 bases, with 17 bases between them. This CDR3 is 16 amino acids long.

This clonotype was obtained from a female donor with Graves disease. The chain joins TRBV15 to TRBJ2-7, with a tentative D call TRBD1 (5 bases). Sequencing used peripheral blood mononuclear cells (PBMCs), obtained when the disease was refractory, from a patient treated with antithyroid drugs. CDR3 sequence: CATSRDRGEVGDEQYF. CDR3 nucleotides: TGTGCCACCAGCAGAGATAGGGGCGAGGTGGGCGACGAGCAGTACTTC.